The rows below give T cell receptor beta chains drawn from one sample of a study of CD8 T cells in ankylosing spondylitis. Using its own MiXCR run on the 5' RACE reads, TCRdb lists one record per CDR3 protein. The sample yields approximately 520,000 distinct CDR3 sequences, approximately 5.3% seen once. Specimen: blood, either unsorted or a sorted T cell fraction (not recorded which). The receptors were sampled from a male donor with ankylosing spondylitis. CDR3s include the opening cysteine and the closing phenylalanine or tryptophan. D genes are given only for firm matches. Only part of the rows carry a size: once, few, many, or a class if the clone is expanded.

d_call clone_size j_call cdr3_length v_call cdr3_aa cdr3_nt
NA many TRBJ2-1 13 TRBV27 CASSFSSGNEQFF TGTGCCAGCAGTTTCAGTAGCGGCAATGAGCAGTTCTTC
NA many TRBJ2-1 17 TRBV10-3 CAISESIGAVSYNEQFF TGTGCCATCAGTGAGTCGATAGGAGCGGTCTCCTACAATGAGCAGTTCTTC
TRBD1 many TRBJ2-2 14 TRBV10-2 CASGTGGNTGELFF TGCGCCAGTGGAACAGGGGGGAACACCGGGGAGCTGTTTTTT
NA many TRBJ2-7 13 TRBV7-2 CASSLVPGVEQYF TGTGCCAGCAGCTTAGTACCAGGGGTCGAGCAGTACTTC
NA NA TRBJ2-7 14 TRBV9 CASTRDTSRYEQYF TGTGCCAGCACGCGGGACACAAGCCGATACGAGCAGTACTTC
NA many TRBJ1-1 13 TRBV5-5 CASRFSVAAGAFF TGTGCCAGCAGATTTTCGGTTGCGGCCGGAGCTTTCTTT
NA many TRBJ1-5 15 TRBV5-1 CASSLEPRSNQPQHF TGCGCCAGCAGCTTAGAGCCCCGTAGCAATCAGCCCCAGCATTTT
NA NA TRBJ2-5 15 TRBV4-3 CASSQVWGREETQYF TGCGCCAGCAGCCAAGTTTGGGGCAGAGAAGAGACCCAGTACTTC
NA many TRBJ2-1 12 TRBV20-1 CSARDLRDEQFF TGCAGTGCTAGAGACTTGAGGGATGAGCAGTTCTTC
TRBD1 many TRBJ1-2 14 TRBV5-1 CASSLVRDSGGYTF TGCGCCAGCAGCCTTGTCAGGGACAGCGGCGGCTACACCTTC
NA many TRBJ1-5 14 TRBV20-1 CSASRILAGKPQHF TGCAGTGCCTCGCGGATCCTCGCTGGAAAGCCCCAGCATTTT
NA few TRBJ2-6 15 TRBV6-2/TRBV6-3 CASSKIVSGANVLTF TGTGCCAGCAGTAAAATTGTCTCTGGGGCCAACGTCCTGACTTTC
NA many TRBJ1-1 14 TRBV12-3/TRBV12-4 CASTQWLGGTEAFF TGTGCCAGCACCCAGTGGCTAGGTGGCACTGAAGCTTTCTTT
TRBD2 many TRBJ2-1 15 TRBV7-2 CASSGTSGLYNEQFF TGTGCCAGCAGCGGGACTAGCGGGCTGTACAATGAGCAGTTCTTC
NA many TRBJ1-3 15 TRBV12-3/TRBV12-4 CASSLSGSSGNTIYF TGTGCCAGCAGTTTATCGGGGTCCTCTGGAAACACCATATATTTT
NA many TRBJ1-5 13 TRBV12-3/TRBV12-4 CASRGGGNQPQHF TGTGCCAGCAGGGGGGGGGGCAATCAGCCCCAGCATTTT
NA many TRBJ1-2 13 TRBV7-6 CASSADRRYGYTF TGTGCCAGCAGCGCCGACAGACGCTATGGCTACACCTTC
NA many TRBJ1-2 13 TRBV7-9 CASTQGANYGYTF TGTGCCAGCACCCAAGGGGCTAACTATGGCTACACCTTC
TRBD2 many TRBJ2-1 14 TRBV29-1 CSVSTSGRDNEQFF TGCAGCGTTTCGACTAGCGGGAGGGACAATGAGCAGTTCTTC